This TCR beta chain was retrieved from a study of blood T cell repertoires in COVID-19. Study as a whole: Both acute and convalescent COVID-19 samples were obtained from the United States, Italy and Spain. From T cells, B-cell-depleted T cells, or PBMCs came the material, which was cDNA or gDNA.

How the authors handled the data: By means of reference gene primer amplification, nucleated cell counts were estimated. Data came from immunoSEQ multiplex PCR; TCRdb stores just in-frame clones and leaves some out. V and J calls and clone size are given by that table; D and trimming were obtained from the DNA. This repertoire shows fewer than 200,000 clones, approximately 80% found once; its top ten account for about 5%. Participants were placed into cohorts based on the clinical history they reported. Germline V gene sequence: CDR1 KGHDR, CDR2 SFDVKD. The ends were cut back, 2 bases at V and 4 bases at J, with 13 bases in the middle. The CDR3 runs to 15 residues.

The V call is TRBV24-1, the J call TRBJ1-2; D possibly corresponds to TRBD1 (6 bases). Source material: PBMCs or T cells enriched from blood (not recorded which). The origin of this receptor is a woman in her fifties or sixties with acute COVID-19. The CDR3 spells CATSDSRTGIYGYTF. The CDR3, as DNA: TGTGCCACCAGTGATTCGCGTACAGGGATCTATGGCTACACCTTC.